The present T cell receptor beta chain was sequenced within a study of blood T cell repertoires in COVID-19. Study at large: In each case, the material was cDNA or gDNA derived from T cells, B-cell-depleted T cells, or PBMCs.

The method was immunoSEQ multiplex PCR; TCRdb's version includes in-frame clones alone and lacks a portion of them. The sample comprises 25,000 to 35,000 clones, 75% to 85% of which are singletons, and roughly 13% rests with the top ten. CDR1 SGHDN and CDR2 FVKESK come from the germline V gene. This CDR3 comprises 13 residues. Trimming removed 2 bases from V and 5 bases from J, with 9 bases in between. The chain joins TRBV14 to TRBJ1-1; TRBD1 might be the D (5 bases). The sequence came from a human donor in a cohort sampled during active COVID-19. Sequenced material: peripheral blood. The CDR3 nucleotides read TGTGCCAGCAGCCAACAGGGTGTGACTGAAGCTTTCTTT. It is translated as CASSQQGVTEAFF.